Listed here are 11 T cell receptor beta chains from one sample, sequenced in a study of blood T cell repertoires in COVID-19. Libraries were prepared by immunoSEQ multiplex PCR; TCRdb keeps only in-frame clonotypes and omits some of them. This table has about 410,000 clones, approximately 89% appearing once. The specimen sequenced was peripheral blood. The receptors derive from a woman between 40 and 50 years old with COVID-19, enrolled during active disease.

This clone was observed a single time. The chain joins TRBV4-3 to TRBJ2-7; 9 nucleotides match TRBD1. The length of the CDR3 is 14 residues. CDR1 is LGHNA, CDR2 YSLEER, per germline. V lost 4 bases, J lost 4 bases, and 5 bases stayed unmatched. The CDR3 sequence: CASSRDREVYEQYF. DNA of the CDR3: TGCGCCAGCAGCCGGGACAGGGAGGTGTACGAGCAGTACTTC.

This chain joins TRBV28 and TRBJ2-1, with 9 bases aligning to TRBD2. This CDR3 is 16 amino acids long. The junction had 5 bases not matched to a gene; V was cut back by 1 base and J by 4 bases. Germline CDR1 and CDR2: MDHEN and SYDVKM. CDR3 bases: TGTGCCAGCAGTTTATCTCTAGCGGGACTATACAATGAGCAGTTCTTC. Translated: CASSLSLAGLYNEQFF.

V gene TRBV7-6 combines with J gene TRBJ2-5; the match to TRBD1 covers 7 bases. Germline V gene sequence: CDR1 SGHVS, CDR2 FNYEAQ. The CDR3 is 15 residues long. V lost 1 base to trimming and J lost 5 bases; unmatched junction nucleotides: 7. CDR3 sequence: CASSLGQGILETQYF. The CDR3 region has the DNA TGTGCCAGCAGCTTAGGACAGGGAATACTCGAGACCCAGTACTTC. Full variable domain (remainder filled in from reference TRBV7-6 and TRBJ2-5): GAGVSQSPRYKVTKRGQDVALRCDPISGHVSLYWYRQALGQGPEFLTYFNYEAQQDKSGLPNDRFSAERPEGSISTLTIQRTEQRDSAMYRCASSLGQGILETQYFGPGTRLLVL.

The chain recombines TRBV5-1 with TRBJ2-2, with TRBD1 matching over 11 bases. The V gene end was trimmed by 3 bases and the J gene end by 0 bases; junction bases not matched to a gene: 4. The CDR3 totals 17 residues. Germline loops: CDR1 SGHRS, CDR2 YFSETQ. The CDR3 loop reads CASSSGQGGANTGELFF. The CDR3 bases are TGCGCCAGCAGCTCGGGACAGGGGGGTGCGAACACCGGGGAGCTGTTTTTT. The whole variable domain, remainder taken from reference TRBV5-1 and TRBJ2-2, is KAGVTQTPRYLIKTRGQQVTLSCSPISGHRSVSWYQQTPGQGLQFLFEYFSETQRNKGNFPGRFSGRQFSNSRSEMNVSTLELGDSALYLCASSSGQGGANTGELFFGEGSRLTVL.

V gene TRBV7-9 combines with J gene TRBJ1-5, with D possibly being TRBD1 (6 bases). Trimming took 6 bases from V and 3 from J, leaving 21 bases between them. Germline CDR1 reads SEHNR; CDR2 reads FQNEAQ (reference sequence). The CDR3 totals 17 residues. CDR3 region: CASSAEPQGLFNQPQHF. The CDR3 nucleotides are TGTGCCAGCAGTGCCGAACCCCAGGGGCTATTCAATCAGCCCCAGCATTTT.

The chain recombines TRBV29-1 with TRBJ1-1; no firm D call. The CDR3 is 14 amino acids. Per germline, CDR1 SQVTM and CDR2 ANQGSEA. Trimming stripped 6 bases from V and 5 bases from J, with 19 bases between. The CDR3 is CSVVLGPGETEAFF. The CDR3 nucleotides read TGCAGCGTCGTACTGGGTCCCGGAGAGACTGAAGCTTTCTTT.

The chain carries TRBV6-5 and TRBJ1-2, with 7 bases that match TRBD1. The V segment lost 8 bases and the J segment 5 bases; nucleotides outside the gene matches: 8. The CDR3 has 13 residues. Germline lookup yields CDR1 MNHEY and CDR2 SVGAGI. This chain's CDR3 is CASVGGSRYGYTF. The CDR3 DNA is TGTGCCAGCGTAGGGGGCTCTAGGTATGGCTACACCTTC.

This clone was recorded only once. The V and J genes are TRBV19 and TRBJ2-1; 9 nucleotides match TRBD2. The CDR3 has 15 amino acids. Germline values: CDR1 LNHDA, CDR2 SQIVND (reference sequence). V lost 3 bases to trimming and J lost 9 bases; unmatched junction nucleotides: 9. This CDR3 is CASSMLAGNLGEQFF. CDR3 DNA: TGTGCCAGTAGTATGCTAGCGGGGAATCTGGGTGAGCAGTTCTTC.

The chain employs TRBV3-1 (or the pseudogene TRBV3-2) and TRBJ1-3, with a tentative D call TRBD1 (6 bases). With 3 bases removed from V and 2 bases from J, the gap between germline ends came to 11 bases. The CDR3 sequence is 15 residues long. Germline CDR1 and CDR2: LGHDT and YNNKEL (reference sequence). The CDR3 is CASSQNQGPGNTIYF. CDR3 in DNA: TGTGCCAGCAGCCAGAATCAGGGGCCTGGAAACACCATATATTTT.

The chain links TRBV2 to TRBJ2-1; D gene unclear. The CDR3 totals 13 residues. Trimming stripped 7 bases from V and 10 bases from J, with 17 bases between. Germline CDR1 and CDR2: SNHLY and FYNNEI. The DNA for the CDR3 is TGTGCCAGCACTATTCCAACTCCTTCGGAGCAGTTCTTC. Translated: CASTIPTPSEQFF.

The CDR3 spells CATSDWKGLGNQPQHF. The CDR3 nucleotides are TGTGCCACCAGTGATTGGAAGGGGTTAGGCAATCAGCCCCAGCATTTT. The chain links TRBV24-1 to TRBJ1-5; maybe TRBD1 (5 bases). The germline CDR1 and CDR2 sequences are KGHDR and SFDVKD. V lost 2 bases to trimming and J lost 2 bases, with 12 bases between them. This CDR3 comprises 16 residues.